The 22 T cell receptor beta chains below all came from one sample that was sequenced in a study of human T cells and chemical hapten exposure. TCRdb reprocessed the RACE reads via MiXCR and lists one record per CDR3 protein. The profile covers more than 85,000 distinct CDR3 sequences, with around 8.8% appearing a single time and 2% to 3% taken by the ten largest. The time point here: pre-sensitization, week 0. The sample's treatment: therapeutic diphenylcyclopropenone sensitization with weekly scalp DPC. The sample consisted of whole blood, taken in connection with sensitization to the hapten diphenylcyclopropenone (DPC). The receptors here all came from a man between 40 and 49 years old with alopecia areata. Some clones in this sample may be carry-over from other donors' samples.

This clonotype was detected ten times or more. The V gene is TRBV29-1, the J gene TRBJ1-4, with 8 bases fitting TRBD1. Trimming took 6 bases from V and 7 from J; bases not matched to a gene: 13. Germline values: CDR1 SQVTM, CDR2 ANQGSEA. The CDR3 sequence is 15 residues long. CDR3 DNA sequence: TGCAGCGTCGATGGGACAGGCCAGGGGGGTGAAAAACTGTTTTTT. It yields the protein CSVDGTGQGGEKLFF.

This clonotype was detected a few times. The gene calls are TRBV12-3 or TRBV12-4 and TRBJ1-3; no clear D. V was trimmed by 6 bases and J by 0 bases, leaving 12 bases between them. The CDR3 has 15 amino acids. CDR3 nucleotides: TGTGCCAGCAGCCTCCCCGTCTACTCTGGAAACACCATATATTTT. It yields the protein CASSLPVYSGNTIYF.

This clonotype showed up many times. V is TRBV7-2 and J is TRBJ2-1, with D possibly matching TRBD2 (5 bases). The V end lost 6 bases, the J end lost 3 bases, and 9 bases lay between the germline ends. CDR1 is SGHTA, CDR2 FQGNSA, per germline. The CDR3 has 13 residues. The CDR3 loop reads CASSSGNYNEQFF. Written as DNA, the CDR3 is TGTGCCAGCAGTTCCGGGAACTACAATGAGCAGTTCTTC.

This clonotype was picked up many times. The rearrangement links TRBV12-3 or TRBV12-4 to TRBJ1-2; possibly TRBD1 for D (5 bases). The CDR3 is 13 amino acids. Trimming stripped 6 bases from V and 8 bases from J, with 16 bases between. CDR3 in DNA: TGTGCCAGCAGATCCGGGACGGTGGGGGGCTACACCTTC. This codes for CASRSGTVGGYTF.

The genes are TRBV7-9 and TRBJ2-3; 10 bases agree with TRBD2. Losses at the gene ends were 3 bases for V and 5 bases for J; bases not matched to a gene: 5. This CDR3 contains 15 residues. Germline CDR1 and CDR2: SEHNR and FQNEAQ (reference sequence). The CDR3 DNA sequence: TGTGCCAGCAGCTTGCTAGCGGGAGTTGAAGATACGCAGTATTTT. Translation: CASSLLAGVEDTQYF.

In this sample, this clonotype turned up many times. This chain connects TRBV30 to TRBJ2-3, with 15 bases matching TRBD2. The CDR3 covers 20 residues. Germline V gene data show CDR1 as GTSNPN and CDR2 as SVGIG (reference sequence). Losses at the gene ends were 0 bases for V and 2 bases for J; bases not matched to a gene: 12. CDR3 nucleotides: TGTGCCTGGAGTGTAAGCCTTGGGACTAGCGGGAGGATCCACACAGATACGCAGTATTTT. The encoded protein is CAWSVSLGTSGRIHTDTQYF.

This clonotype was detected ten times or more. CDR3 in DNA: TGTGCCAGCAGTTCAGGGACAGCGAACACTGAAGCTTTCTTT. This sequence encodes CASSSGTANTEAFF. The chain recombines TRBV6-5 with TRBJ1-1; 7 bases line up with TRBD1. J was trimmed by 1 base and V by 4 bases; bases with no gene match: 3. Germline CDR1 is MNHEY and CDR2 is SVGAGI. This CDR3 is 14 amino acids long.

In this sample, this clonotype turned up a few times. The chain carries TRBV9 and TRBJ2-7; D may be TRBD1 (5 bases). Germline V gives CDR1 SGDLS, CDR2 YYNGEE. This CDR3 is 16 amino acids long. Trimming cost V 0 bases and J 0 bases, with 13 bases left between them. The CDR3, as DNA: TGTGCCAGCAGCGTAGCCGGTATAGGGGACTCCTACGAGCAGTACTTC. This gives the protein CASSVAGIGDSYEQYF.

V gene TRBV7-9 combines with J gene TRBJ2-3; D remains unclear. Deletions cut 5 bases from V and 3 bases from J, with 21 bases between. This CDR3 has 17 residues. Looked up from germline, CDR1 is SEHNR and CDR2 is FQNEAQ (reference sequence). The CDR3 DNA sequence: TGTGCCAGCAGCCCCCCGTTATCCTTGGCCACTACAGATACGCAGTATTTT. Translating it yields CASSPPLSLATTDTQYF.

This clonotype came up many times. The chain employs TRBV28 and TRBJ2-5; TRBD1 aligns across 10 bases. Germline assignment: CDR1 MDHEN and CDR2 SYDVKM. V lost 8 bases to trimming and J lost 3 bases; unmatched junction nucleotides: 3. This CDR3 has 13 amino acids. CDR3 in amino acids: CASGQGGEETQYF. CDR3 nucleotides: TGTGCCAGCGGACAGGGGGGGGAAGAGACCCAGTACTTC. Full variable domain (missing parts from reference TRBV28 and TRBJ2-5): DVKVTQSSRYLVKRTGEKVFLECVQDMDHENMFWYRQDPGLGLRLIYFSYDVKMKEKGDIPEGYSVSREKKERFSLILESASTNQTSMYLCASGQGGEETQYFGPGTRLLVL.

This clonotype showed up just a few times. V and J are TRBV6-5 and TRBJ2-7, with 9 bases lining up with TRBD2. Germline trimming cut 6 bases from V and 2 bases from J; bases unmatched to any gene: 5. Looked up from germline, CDR1 is MNHEY and CDR2 is SVGAGI. This CDR3 comprises 14 residues. In nucleotides, the CDR3 is TGTGCCAGCAGCCAGACTAGCGGAACCTACGAGCAGTACTTC. This codes for CASSQTSGTYEQYF.

The rearrangement joins TRBV20-1 to TRBJ2-4, with D unresolved. The germline gives CDR1 DFQATT, CDR2 SNEGSKA (reference sequence). This CDR3 has 13 amino acids. V was cut by 5 bases and J by 0 bases, with 8 bases left in between. The chain's CDR3 is CSALALAKNIQYF. The CDR3 coding sequence is TGCAGTGCTCTCGCCCTAGCCAAAAACATTCAGTACTTC.

This clonotype has at least ten counts. The rearrangement joins TRBV12-3 or TRBV12-4 to TRBJ1-5; D remains unclear. V lost 2 bases and J 0 bases, leaving 5 bases between the germline ends. This CDR3 spans 14 amino acids. DNA of the CDR3: TGTGCCAGCAGTTTAATGGGTAGCAATCAGCCCCAGCATTTT. It specifies CASSLMGSNQPQHF.

The CDR3 DNA follows: TGTGCCAGCAGTTATTACGGCGGGGCCGAAGAGACCCAGTACTTC. Its translation is CASSYYGGAEETQYF. The chain joins TRBV6-2 or TRBV6-3 to TRBJ2-5; TRBD2 is a possible D gene (6 bases). This CDR3 has 15 amino acids. V shed 3 bases and J shed 3 bases, with 14 bases lying between them. CDR1 and CDR2 from the germline V gene are MNHEY and SVGEGT.

The chain uses TRBV29-1 and TRBJ2-1; D uncertain. CDR3 length: 11 residues. CDR1 is SQVTM and CDR2 is ANQGSEA in the germline V gene. Deletions cut 3 bases from V and 7 bases from J, with 7 bases between. In nucleotides, the CDR3 is TGCAGCGTTGACAATAGGAATGAGCAGTTCTTC. It yields the protein CSVDNRNEQFF.

This clonotype was recorded many times. CDR3 sequence reads: CASSFSWNTEAFF. The CDR3 coding sequence is TGTGCCAGCAGTTTTTCGTGGAACACTGAAGCTTTCTTT. V and J are TRBV6-5 and TRBJ1-1; D ambiguous. Germline lookup yields CDR1 MNHEY and CDR2 SVGAGI. CDR3 size: 13 residues. Trimming pared 4 bases from V and 1 base from J, leaving 7 bases between.

This clonotype was counted many times. The V and J genes are TRBV29-1 and TRBJ1-1, with D maybe TRBD1 (5 bases). With 4 bases removed from V and 4 bases from J, the gap between germline ends came to 19 bases. Germline-derived CDR1 and CDR2 are SQVTM and ANQGSEA. The CDR3 length is 15 residues. In DNA form, the CDR3 reads TGCAGCGTTGGATCACAGGTCATAGGAGGCACTGAAGCTTTCTTT. This translates into CSVGSQVIGGTEAFF.

This clonotype was seen more than once but under ten times. The chain combines TRBV4-1 with TRBJ1-5; a weak D match, TRBD1 (6 bases). Trimming took off 0 bases at V and 0 bases at J, with 9 bases between the two ends. The CDR3 runs to 16 residues. The germline V gene has CDR1 MGHRA and CDR2 YSYEKL. The DNA for the CDR3 is TGCGCCAGCAGCCAAGAACAGGGCTATAGCAATCAGCCCCAGCATTTT. It is translated as CASSQEQGYSNQPQHF.

This clonotype was picked up many times. V gene TRBV2 combines with J gene TRBJ2-3, with 10 bases lining up with TRBD2. Germline CDR1 SNHLY, CDR2 FYNNEI. Losses at the gene ends were 6 bases for V and 0 bases for J; bases not matched to a gene: 6. This CDR3 spans 16 amino acids. CDR3 amino acids: CASRQGSGRSTDTQYF. CDR3 DNA sequence: TGTGCCAGCAGGCAGGGTAGCGGGAGGAGCACAGATACGCAGTATTTT.

The CDR3 DNA follows: TGTGCCAGCAGCTTAGTCAGGGGTAATTCACCCCTCCACTTT. Translating gives CASSLVRGNSPLHF. V and J are TRBV7-6 and TRBJ1-6; TRBD1 is a possible D gene (6 bases). V lost 1 base to trimming and J lost 6 bases, with 7 bases between them. In germline, CDR1 is SGHVS, CDR2 FNYEAQ. The CDR3 length is 14 residues.

This clonotype was counted many times. The chain couples TRBV24-1 to TRBJ2-3; the D is unclear. From germline, CDR1 is KGHDR and CDR2 SFDVKD. V was cut by 10 bases and J by 0 bases, with 13 bases left in between. CDR3 size: 14 residues. CDR3 bases: TGTGCCACAGACTCGGCCTCTAGCACAGATACGCAGTATTTT. It yields the protein CATDSASSTDTQYF.

V and J are TRBV29-1 and TRBJ2-2; D is undetermined. The germline V gene has CDR1 SQVTM and CDR2 ANQGSEA. The CDR3 spans 14 residues. V was pared by 4 bases and J by 5 bases, with 14 bases between. Here the CDR3 DNA reads TGCAGCGTTGGCCCGAATACCCTTACCGGGGAGCTGTTTTTT. Its translation: CSVGPNTLTGELFF.